Listed below are T cell receptor beta chains from one sample, sequenced in a study of vaccination and CD4 T cells after COVID-19. These receptors' targets are unknown. TCRdb re-analysed the PCR reads in MiXCR, keeping a single row per CDR3 protein. The sample has approximately 8,100 distinct CDR3 sequences, approximately 51% seen once; the top ten hold roughly 37%. The source material was CD4+ T cells from blood, cultured in vitro. The receptors were gathered from a human donor who had recovered from COVID-19. Both conserved end residues are part of each CDR3. D genes are given only for firm matches. Size values are once, few and many counts, or a class for expanded clones, and some rows have none.

>TRBJ2-7|-|-|TRBV6-2/TRBV6-3
CASSYVDFKQYF
TGTGCCAGCAGTTACGTCGACTTCAAGCAGTACTTC
>TRBJ1-5|-|-|TRBV20-1
CSARGSDNQPQHF
TGCAGTGCTAGAGGTTCTGACAATCAGCCCCAGCATTTT
>TRBJ2-7|TRBD2|-|TRBV4-2
CASSQRLAGDPTYEQYF
TGTGCCAGCAGCCAACGGCTAGCGGGGGACCCAACCTACGAGCAGTACTTC
>TRBJ1-5|-|-|TRBV10-3
CAISEVRGGPNQPQHF
TGTGCCATCAGTGAAGTACGGGGAGGGCCCAATCAGCCCCAGCATTTT
>TRBJ1-3|-|few|TRBV27
CASSSAGWGNTIYF
TGTGCCAGCAGTTCCGCCGGTTGGGGAAACACCATATATTTT
>TRBJ2-2|TRBD2|-|TRBV4-3
CASSQAIAGGPGELFF
TGCGCCAGCAGCCAAGCAATAGCGGGAGGGCCCGGGGAGCTGTTTTTT
>TRBJ2-3|-|few|TRBV20-1
CSARDPRSTDTQYF
TGCAGTGCTAGAGATCCTCGGAGCACAGATACGCAGTATTTT
>TRBJ1-5|-|few|TRBV6-2/TRBV6-3
CASSYRYSNQPQHF
TGTGCCAGCAGTTACCGATATAGCAATCAGCCCCAGCATTTT
>TRBJ2-7|TRBD1|-|TRBV11-3
CASSRRQGTFYEQYF
TGTGCCAGCAGCAGGCGACAGGGAACCTTCTACGAGCAGTACTTC
>TRBJ2-6|-|few|TRBV27
CASSFLDSGANVLTF
TGTGCCAGCAGTTTCCTTGACTCTGGGGCCAACGTCCTGACTTTC
>TRBJ1-1|TRBD1|-|TRBV7-2
CASSLFQGGSEAFF
TGTGCCAGCAGCTTATTCCAGGGGGGGTCTGAAGCTTTCTTT
>TRBJ2-1|TRBD2|-|TRBV5-4
CASRGTSGPVHEQFF
TGTGCCAGCAGGGGAACTAGCGGGCCCGTTCATGAGCAGTTCTTC
>TRBJ2-1|-|few|TRBV20-1
CSARTGGAYNEQFF
TGCAGTGCGAGAACAGGGGGGGCCTACAATGAGCAGTTCTTC
>TRBJ2-1|-|few|TRBV24-1
CATSDSGQPYNEQFF
TGTGCCACCAGTGATTCCGGACAGCCTTACAATGAGCAGTTCTTC
>TRBJ2-5|-|hyperexpanded|TRBV7-6
CASSLVETQYF
TGTGCCAGCAGCTTAGTGGAGACCCAGTACTTC
>TRBJ2-7|-|few|TRBV20-1
CSAGRGATYEQYF
TGCAGTGCCGGCCGGGGGGCGACCTACGAGCAGTACTTC
>TRBJ2-5|-|few|TRBV2
CASSDLGVQTQYF
TGTGCCAGCAGTGATCTTGGGGTGCAGACCCAGTACTTC
>TRBJ1-6|-|-|TRBV11-1
CARGRGNSYNSPLHF
TGTGCCAGGGGGAGAGGAAACTCCTATAATTCACCCCTCCACTTT
>TRBJ2-1|TRBD2|few|TRBV7-3
CASSPSGTYNEQFF
TGTGCCAGCAGCCCAAGCGGGACCTACAATGAGCAGTTCTTC
>TRBJ1-5|-|-|TRBV6-2/TRBV6-3
CASSWGGGSNQPQHF
TGTGCCAGCAGTTGGGGAGGGGGAAGCAATCAGCCCCAGCATTTT
>TRBJ1-1|-|-|TRBV18
CASSKMNTEAFF
TGTGCCAGCTCTAAGATGAACACTGAAGCTTTCTTT
>TRBJ1-2|-|few|TRBV7-9
CASSYRDNYGYTF
TGTGCCAGCAGCTACCGGGACAACTATGGCTACACCTTC
>TRBJ2-1|-|-|TRBV11-3
CASSPGQRWNEQFF
TGTGCCAGCAGCCCAGGTCAGCGTTGGAATGAGCAGTTCTTC
>TRBJ2-7|-|-|TRBV19
CASSISYSYEQYF
TGTGCCAGTAGTATTAGCTATTCCTACGAGCAGTACTTC
>TRBJ2-5|TRBD2|-|TRBV19
CASSMGTSPETQYF
TGTGCCAGTAGTATGGGGACTAGCCCCGAGACCCAGTACTTC
>TRBJ2-7|-|-|TRBV6-2/TRBV6-3
CASSYRPQVSYEQYF
TGTGCCAGCAGTTACCGCCCTCAGGTGTCCTACGAGCAGTACTTC
>TRBJ2-4|-|few|TRBV27
CASSLGFGRTKNIQYF
TGTGCCAGCAGTTTAGGGTTCGGGAGAACCAAAAACATTCAGTACTTC
>TRBJ2-7|TRBD1|-|TRBV6-5
CASSYRQGHEQYF
TGTGCCAGCAGTTACCGACAGGGGCACGAGCAGTACTTC
>TRBJ1-5|-|-|TRBV11-3
CASSLRGNQPQHF
TGTGCCAGCAGCTTACGTGGCAATCAGCCCCAGCATTTT
>TRBJ2-6|-|-|TRBV12-1
CASSLVGQGANVLTF
-
>TRBJ2-3|-|-|TRBV25-1
CASSDPRDSTDTQYF
TGTGCCAGCTCAGACCCACGGGACAGCACAGATACGCAGTATTTT
>TRBJ2-1|-|-|TRBV7-2
CASSFTHVTVNEQFF
TGTGCCAGCAGCTTTACTCACGTAACAGTCAATGAGCAGTTCTTC
>TRBJ2-5|-|-|TRBV11-1
CASSSAGAGTQETQYF
TGTGCCAGCAGCTCTGCCGGGGCAGGGACTCAAGAGACCCAGTACTTC
>TRBJ1-5|TRBD1|few|TRBV7-8
CASSTLRQGATGQPQHF
TGTGCCAGCAGTACTCTTCGACAGGGGGCGACGGGACAGCCCCAGCATTTT
>TRBJ2-1|-|-|TRBV7-2
CASSLGAWRDEQFF
TGTGCCAGCAGCTTAGGGGCATGGCGGGATGAGCAGTTCTTC
>TRBJ2-7|-|-|TRBV6-2/TRBV6-3
CASSIDSYEQYF
TGTGCCAGCAGCATTGACAGTTACGAGCAGTACTTC
>TRBJ2-7|TRBD2|-|TRBV10-3
CASSFGLAGAWYEQYF
TGTGCCAGCAGTTTCGGACTAGCGGGAGCGTGGTACGAGCAGTACTTC
>TRBJ1-4|-|-|TRBV10-3
CAISGQVGTEKLFF
TGTGCCATCAGTGGGCAAGTGGGGACCGAAAAACTGTTTTTT
>TRBJ1-4|-|-|TRBV7-2
CASSSGRTGTTNEKLFF
TGTGCCAGCAGCTCGGGAAGGACCGGGACAACTAATGAAAAACTGTTTTTT
>TRBJ2-1|-|few|TRBV19
CASSIGPYAYNEQFF
TGTGCCAGTAGTATTGGGCCATATGCCTACAATGAGCAGTTCTTC
>TRBJ2-1|-|-|TRBV7-3
CASSLISYGGEQFF
TGTGCCAGCAGCTTAATTAGCTATGGCGGTGAGCAGTTCTTC
>TRBJ2-2|-|few|TRBV10-3
CAISESGLPELFF
TGTGCCATCAGTGAGTCCGGACTCCCGGAGCTGTTTTTT
>TRBJ2-1|-|-|TRBV5-4
CASSTDSSYNEQFF
TGTGCCAGCTCAACGGATAGCTCCTACAATGAGCAGTTCTTC
>TRBJ2-1|-|-|TRBV7-6
CASSLRLMRGSSSYNEQFF
TGTGCCAGCAGCCTTAGACTCATGAGGGGGTCCAGCTCCTACAATGAGCAGTTCTTC
>TRBJ1-1|-|-|TRBV20-1
CSAAGDGYTEAFF
TGCAGTGCTGCTGGGGATGGCTACACTGAAGCTTTCTTT
>TRBJ2-4|TRBD2|once|TRBV20-1
CGARDRRTRYF
TGCGGTGCTAGAGATAGGAGGACTAGGTACTTC
>TRBJ1-1|TRBD1|-|TRBV6-1
CASRMQTGLSAFF
TGTGCCAGCAGGATGCAGACAGGGCTATCTGCTTTCTTT
>TRBJ2-7|-|few|TRBV6-4
CASRRDPTADEQYF
TGTGCCAGCAGGCGGGACCCCACAGCCGACGAGCAGTACTTC
>TRBJ2-3|-|-|TRBV6-4
CASSEFRGDTQYF
TGTGCCAGCAGTGAGTTCCGGGGCGATACGCAGTATTTT
>TRBJ2-7|-|few|TRBV6-1
CASSETVRPDYEQYF
TGTGCCAGCAGTGAAACGGTCCGGCCCGATTACGAGCAGTACTTC
>TRBJ2-7|TRBD1|-|TRBV30
CAWSQGQGNYEQYF
TGTGCCTGGAGCCAAGGACAGGGTAACTACGAGCAGTACTTC
>TRBJ1-2|-|-|TRBV19
CASSKGQIYGYTF
TGTGCCAGTAGTAAAGGACAGATCTATGGCTACACCTTC
>TRBJ2-2|TRBD2|-|TRBV5-1
CASSLDLAGVNGELFF
TGCGCCAGCAGCTTGGACCTAGCGGGGGTTAACGGGGAGCTGTTTTTT
>TRBJ1-5|-|few|TRBV27
CASSLLGYSNQPQHF
TGTGCCAGCAGTTTGCTTGGCTATAGCAATCAGCCCCAGCATTTT
>TRBJ2-7|TRBD2|few|TRBV11-2
CASSLGREGVYEQYF
TGTGCCAGCAGCTTAGGGCGGGAGGGGGTCTACGAGCAGTACTTC
>TRBJ1-1|TRBD1|few|TRBV24-1
CATSDPTGGDTEAFF
TGTGCCACCAGTGACCCGACAGGGGGAGACACTGAAGCTTTCTTT
>TRBJ2-7|-|-|TRBV11-3
CASSLEGNSYEQYF
TGTGCCAGCAGCTTAGAGGGAAACTCCTACGAGCAGTACTTC
>TRBJ1-1|TRBD1|-|TRBV24-1
CATSDHRTGGTEAFF
TGTGCCACCAGTGACCACCGGACAGGGGGCACTGAAGCTTTCTTT
>TRBJ1-3|-|-|TRBV11-1
CASSLGGRTSGNTIYF
TGTGCCAGCAGCCTCGGGGGACGGACCTCTGGAAACACCATATATTTT
>TRBJ2-3|TRBD2|-|TRBV20-1
CSASPPVLLAGDATDTQYF
TGCAGTGCTAGTCCCCCCGTACTACTAGCGGGAGATGCCACAGATACGCAGTATTTT